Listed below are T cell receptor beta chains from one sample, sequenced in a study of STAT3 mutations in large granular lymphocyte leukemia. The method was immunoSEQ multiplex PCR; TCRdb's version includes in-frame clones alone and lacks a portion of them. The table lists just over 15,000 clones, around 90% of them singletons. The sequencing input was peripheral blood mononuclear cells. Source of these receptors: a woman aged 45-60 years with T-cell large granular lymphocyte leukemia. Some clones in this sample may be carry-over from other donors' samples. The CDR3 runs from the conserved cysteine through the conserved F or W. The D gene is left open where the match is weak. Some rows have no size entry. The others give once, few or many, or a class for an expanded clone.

cdr3_nt: TGTGCCAGCAGCGTGGGGGGGCAGGCAACCATATATTTT; cdr3_aa: CASSVGGQATIYF; d_call: NA; j_call: TRBJ1-3; v_call: TRBV9; clone_size: NA
cdr3_nt: TGCGCCAGCAGCTTGGGACAGGGCGAGGGCAATCAGCCCCAGCATTTT; cdr3_aa: CASSLGQGEGNQPQHF; d_call: TRBD1; j_call: TRBJ1-5; v_call: TRBV5-1; clone_size: NA
cdr3_nt: TGCAGCGTTCGGGATGCTGAAGCTTTCTTT; cdr3_aa: CSVRDAEAFF; d_call: NA; j_call: TRBJ1-1; v_call: TRBV29-1; clone_size: NA
cdr3_nt: TGTGCCAGCAGTTTCCCGGGACCTTACTATGGCTACACCTTC; cdr3_aa: CASSFPGPYYGYTF; d_call: NA; j_call: TRBJ1-2; v_call: TRBV28; clone_size: NA
cdr3_nt: TGTGCCTGGACCCGGGGAAACACCATATATTTT; cdr3_aa: CAWTRGNTIYF; d_call: NA; j_call: TRBJ1-3; v_call: TRBV30; clone_size: NA
cdr3_nt: TGTGCCAGCAATCAGTGGGGTGAAGAAGCTTTCTTT; cdr3_aa: CASNQWGEEAFF; d_call: NA; j_call: TRBJ1-1; v_call: TRBV2; clone_size: few
cdr3_nt: TGTGCCAGCAGTTACAACAGAGCATCTAACTATGGCTACACCTTC; cdr3_aa: CASSYNRASNYGYTF; d_call: NA; j_call: TRBJ1-2; v_call: TRBV6-5; clone_size: NA
cdr3_nt: TGTGCCAGCAGTAGACAGCCTAATGAAAAACTGTTTTTT; cdr3_aa: CASSRQPNEKLFF; d_call: NA; j_call: TRBJ1-4; v_call: TRBV7-8; clone_size: NA
cdr3_nt: TGTGCTAGCAGCCTAGGGACTACGATATTGGAGACCCAGTACTTC; cdr3_aa: CASSLGTTILETQYF; d_call: TRBD2; j_call: TRBJ2-5; v_call: TRBV7-7; clone_size: NA
cdr3_nt: TGTGCCAGCAGAATATGGGGGGTTGAAGCTTTCTTT; cdr3_aa: CASRIWGVEAFF; d_call: NA; j_call: TRBJ1-1; v_call: TRBV25-1; clone_size: NA
cdr3_nt: TGTGCCAGCAGCTTGGCGCTAAATCAGCCCCAGCATTTT; cdr3_aa: CASSLALNQPQHF; d_call: NA; j_call: TRBJ1-5; v_call: TRBV5-5; clone_size: once
cdr3_nt: TGTGCCTGGAGTAGGATGAACACTGAAGCTTTCTTT; cdr3_aa: CAWSRMNTEAFF; d_call: NA; j_call: TRBJ1-1; v_call: TRBV30; clone_size: NA
cdr3_nt: TGTGCCAGCTCACCACCGTTCGGATCGGCGGGATCTTTTTTATCGGATACGCAGTATTTT; cdr3_aa: CASSPPFGSAGSFLSDTQYF; d_call: NA; j_call: TRBJ2-3; v_call: TRBV18; clone_size: NA
cdr3_nt: TGTGCCAGCAGCTGGGACGGACTCTCCGGTGGCTACACCTTC; cdr3_aa: CASSWDGLSGGYTF; d_call: NA; j_call: TRBJ1-2; v_call: TRBV5-6; clone_size: NA
cdr3_nt: TGTGCCACCAGCAGAGGCTTGGGGACGGGGAACACCGGGGAGCTGTTTTTT; cdr3_aa: CATSRGLGTGNTGELFF; d_call: NA; j_call: TRBJ2-2; v_call: TRBV15; clone_size: few
cdr3_nt: TGCGCCAGCAGCCGTACGGGACAGGGATCGGCCAAAAACATTCAGTACTTC; cdr3_aa: CASSRTGQGSAKNIQYF; d_call: TRBD1; j_call: TRBJ2-4; v_call: TRBV5-1; clone_size: NA
cdr3_nt: TGTGCCAGCAGCTTCAGTAGCGGCTTTTATACCGGGGAGCTGTTTTTT; cdr3_aa: CASSFSSGFYTGELFF; d_call: NA; j_call: TRBJ2-2; v_call: TRBV7-9; clone_size: NA
cdr3_nt: TGTGCCAGCTCACCGGGGCAGGGGGGAGACTATGGCTACACCTTC; cdr3_aa: CASSPGQGGDYGYTF; d_call: TRBD1; j_call: TRBJ1-2; v_call: TRBV18; clone_size: NA
cdr3_nt: TGTGCCAGCTCACCAAGTTTAGGACTAGCCGATACGCAGTATTTT; cdr3_aa: CASSPSLGLADTQYF; d_call: TRBD2; j_call: TRBJ2-3; v_call: TRBV18; clone_size: NA
cdr3_nt: TGTGCCAGTAGTATTCGGGGGGCGATAGCTAACTATGGCTACACCTTC; cdr3_aa: CASSIRGAIANYGYTF; d_call: NA; j_call: TRBJ1-2; v_call: TRBV19; clone_size: NA
cdr3_nt: TGTGCCAGCTCACCATCAACCGGGACAGGGGGCTACAATGAGCAGTTCTTC; cdr3_aa: CASSPSTGTGGYNEQFF; d_call: TRBD1; j_call: TRBJ2-1; v_call: TRBV18; clone_size: NA
cdr3_nt: TGTGCCAGCAGCTTAATAAGGTGGGGCAGAGAGAACACTGAAGCTTTCTTT; cdr3_aa: CASSLIRWGRENTEAFF; d_call: NA; j_call: TRBJ1-1; v_call: TRBV7-2; clone_size: NA
cdr3_nt: TGTGCCTGGAGTACGGGAGTTGGCACAGATACGCAGTATTTT; cdr3_aa: CAWSTGVGTDTQYF; d_call: NA; j_call: TRBJ2-3; v_call: TRBV30; clone_size: NA
cdr3_nt: TGTGCCACCCGGACAGGGGGATTGCAAAATGAGCAGTTCTTC; cdr3_aa: CATRTGGLQNEQFF; d_call: TRBD1; j_call: TRBJ2-1; v_call: TRBV19; clone_size: NA
cdr3_nt: TGCGCCAGCAGCCTACAGGTGAAGGGTAACTATGGCTACACCTTC; cdr3_aa: CASSLQVKGNYGYTF; d_call: NA; j_call: TRBJ1-2; v_call: TRBV4-3; clone_size: once
cdr3_nt: TGTGCCAGCAGCCGACAGGTGATCACCGGGGAGCTGTTTTTT; cdr3_aa: CASSRQVITGELFF; d_call: NA; j_call: TRBJ2-2; v_call: TRBV5-6; clone_size: NA
cdr3_nt: TGTGCCAGCTCACCTCCGGGACAGGGGGCGACCCAGTACTTC; cdr3_aa: CASSPPGQGATQYF; d_call: TRBD1; j_call: TRBJ2-5; v_call: TRBV18; clone_size: NA
cdr3_nt: TGTGCCAGTAGCCCCGTCCAGTTATTGAACACTGAAGCTTTCTTT; cdr3_aa: CASSPVQLLNTEAFF; d_call: NA; j_call: TRBJ1-1; v_call: TRBV19; clone_size: NA
cdr3_nt: TGTGCCAGCAGTCTCCCCGGGTTTACCTACGAGCAGTACTTC; cdr3_aa: CASSLPGFTYEQYF; d_call: NA; j_call: TRBJ2-7; v_call: TRBV2; clone_size: NA
cdr3_nt: TGTGCCAGCAGTGCGCCCCCCGGGCTAGCGGGAGACAATGAGCAGTTCTTC; cdr3_aa: CASSAPPGLAGDNEQFF; d_call: TRBD2; j_call: TRBJ2-1; v_call: TRBV25-1; clone_size: NA
cdr3_nt: TGTGCCAGCAGCGTAGTACCGGGGAACACAGATACGCAGTATTTT; cdr3_aa: CASSVVPGNTDTQYF; d_call: NA; j_call: TRBJ2-3; v_call: TRBV9; clone_size: NA
cdr3_nt: TGTGCCAGCAGCCCCGGAGCCTCTGGGGCCAACGTCCTGACTTTC; cdr3_aa: CASSPGASGANVLTF; d_call: NA; j_call: TRBJ2-6; v_call: TRBV5-4; clone_size: NA
cdr3_nt: TGCGCCAGCAGTCAGGGGACAGGAGGAACAGATACGCAGTATTTT; cdr3_aa: CASSQGTGGTDTQYF; d_call: TRBD1; j_call: TRBJ2-3; v_call: TRBV23-1; clone_size: NA
cdr3_nt: TGTGCCAGCAGCTTAGGGGCAGGGAACACCGGGGAGCTGTTTTTT; cdr3_aa: CASSLGAGNTGELFF; d_call: NA; j_call: TRBJ2-2; v_call: TRBV11-2; clone_size: NA
cdr3_nt: TGTGCCAGCAGCTTATCAGGGGCCGGGGGCTACACCTTC; cdr3_aa: CASSLSGAGGYTF; d_call: NA; j_call: TRBJ1-2; v_call: TRBV7-8; clone_size: NA
cdr3_nt: TGTGCCAGCAGCCTCCCGGGGAGCGGCAATGAGCAGTTCTTC; cdr3_aa: CASSLPGSGNEQFF; d_call: NA; j_call: TRBJ2-1; v_call: TRBV9; clone_size: NA
cdr3_nt: TGTGCCAGCTCACCGTGGACAGGATCCTACGAGCAGTACTTC; cdr3_aa: CASSPWTGSYEQYF; d_call: TRBD1; j_call: TRBJ2-7; v_call: TRBV18; clone_size: NA
cdr3_nt: TGTGCCAGCAGCCTCCGGGCCCCTACGGGGACCCAGTACTTC; cdr3_aa: CASSLRAPTGTQYF; d_call: NA; j_call: TRBJ2-5; v_call: TRBV28; clone_size: NA
cdr3_nt: TGCGCCAGCAGCCAAGTACGGTCTCGCGATGGCTACACCTTC; cdr3_aa: CASSQVRSRDGYTF; d_call: NA; j_call: TRBJ1-2; v_call: TRBV4-3; clone_size: NA
cdr3_nt: TGTGCCAGCTCACCCATTACTAGCGGGAGGGACAATGAGCAGTTCTTC; cdr3_aa: CASSPITSGRDNEQFF; d_call: TRBD2; j_call: TRBJ2-1; v_call: TRBV18; clone_size: once